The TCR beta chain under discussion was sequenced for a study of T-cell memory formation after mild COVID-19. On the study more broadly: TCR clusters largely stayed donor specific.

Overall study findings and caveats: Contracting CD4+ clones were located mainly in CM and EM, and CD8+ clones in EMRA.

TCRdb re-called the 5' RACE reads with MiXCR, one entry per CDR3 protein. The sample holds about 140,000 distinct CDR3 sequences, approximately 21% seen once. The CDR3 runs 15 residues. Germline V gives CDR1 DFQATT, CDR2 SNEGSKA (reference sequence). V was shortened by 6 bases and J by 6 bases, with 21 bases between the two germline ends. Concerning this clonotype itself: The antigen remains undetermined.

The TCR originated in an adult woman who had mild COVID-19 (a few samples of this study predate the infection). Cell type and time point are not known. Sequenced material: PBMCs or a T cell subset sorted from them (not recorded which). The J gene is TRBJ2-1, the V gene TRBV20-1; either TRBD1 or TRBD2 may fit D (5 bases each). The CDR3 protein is CSAIPRGPTFNEQFF. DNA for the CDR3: TGCAGTGCCATCCCCCGGGGCCCGACTTTCAATGAGCAGTTCTTC.